A single T cell receptor beta chain is shown here with its context. The data stem from a study of CD8 T cells in Susac syndrome. Study-wide background: Among sequenced Susac syndrome patients, more than five had active disease and fewer than ten were in remission.

Reverse transcription used roughly 0.5 to 1 ug RNA and random hexamers. MiXCR, applied by TCRdb to the immunoSEQ multiplex PCR reads, yields one record per CDR3 protein. This sample has 70,000 to 95,000 distinct CDR3 sequences, with 94% found just once. Deletions cut 6 bases from V and 2 bases from J, with 5 bases between. CDR1 MNHEY and CDR2 SMNVEV come from the germline V gene (reference sequence). This CDR3 is built from 12 residues. The sequenced sample was CD8+ T cells from PBMCs. The receptor's source is a human donor with Susac syndrome. The rearrangement links TRBV27 to TRBJ1-5; D is uncertain. This chain's CDR3 is CASSKRNQPQHF. The CDR3 nucleotides read TGTGCCAGCAGCAAACGCAATCAGCCCCAGCATTTT.